This record concerns one T cell receptor beta chain sequence. Its specificity is not known. The PCR employed 60 Vbeta primers together with 13 Jbeta primers. Per the study methods: An analysis performed later counted roughly 80 million unique TCR beta chains (roughly 10 million of them shared). Sequencing used immunoSEQ multiplex PCR; TCRdb keeps in-frame clones, though not all of them. That table furnishes V, J and clone size, whereas the DNA furnished D and trimming. The sample contains about 130,000 clones, roughly 72% of which appear only once. Likely unrecorded immune exposures existed in these nominally healthy donors. In germline, CDR1 is MNHNS, CDR2 SASEGT. V was trimmed by 7 bases and J by 0 bases, leaving 14 bases between them. The CDR3 length is 15 residues. The sample is drawn from a study of cytomegalovirus exposure and HLA in healthy donors. Points from the study as a whole: Some V segments (TRBV6-2 and TRBV6-3 among them) were excluded as indistinguishable.

V usage is TRBV6-1 and J usage is TRBJ2-3, with D perhaps TRBD1 (5 bases). The clonotype originates from a middle-aged man in good health and CMV-seropositive. The material sequenced was PBMCs. CDR3 nucleotides: TGTGCCAGCATCCCAGTGGGGCATAGCACAGATACGCAGTATTTT. This encodes CASIPVGHSTDTQYF.